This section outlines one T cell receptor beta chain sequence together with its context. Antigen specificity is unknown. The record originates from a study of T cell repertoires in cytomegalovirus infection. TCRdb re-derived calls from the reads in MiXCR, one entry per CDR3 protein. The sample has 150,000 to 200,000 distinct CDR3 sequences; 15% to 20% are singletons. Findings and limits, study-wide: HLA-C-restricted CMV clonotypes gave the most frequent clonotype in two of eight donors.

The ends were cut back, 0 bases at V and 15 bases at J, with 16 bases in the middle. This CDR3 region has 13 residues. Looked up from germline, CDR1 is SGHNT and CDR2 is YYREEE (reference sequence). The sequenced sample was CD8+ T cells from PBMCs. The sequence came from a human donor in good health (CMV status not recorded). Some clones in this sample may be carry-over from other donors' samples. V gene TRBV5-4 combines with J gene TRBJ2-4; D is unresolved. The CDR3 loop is CASSLEADPPGYF. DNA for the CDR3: TGTGCCAGCAGCTTGGAGGCGGACCCCCCGGGGTACTTC.